This T cell receptor beta chain was captured by sequencing in a study of technical replicates of blood from a few donors. Clones were sequenced by immunoSEQ multiplex PCR, and TCRdb holds only the in-frame ones, with some missing. Here the sample spans about 49,000 clones, roughly 90% being singletons. The V segment lost 2 bases and the J segment 12 bases; nucleotides outside the gene matches: 12. This CDR3 spans 14 amino acids. Germline CDR1 KGHSH, CDR2 LQKENI. The V call is TRBV18, the J call TRBJ1-2, with TRBD1 matching 7 bases. Sequenced sample: PBMCs. This clonotype was sampled from a human donor in good health. Some clones in this sample may be carry-over from other donors' samples. CDR3 amino acids: CASSPNTNRGVDTF. The CDR3 region has the DNA TGTGCCAGCTCACCAAATACGAACAGGGGCGTAGACACCTTC.